This T cell receptor beta chain comes out of a study of CDR3 diversity in severe acne (dated by TCRdb to about 2019). Comments on this clonotype: The antigen this receptor binds is unknown. No qualities accompany the bases; no much larger clone lies one base away.

Libraries were made using PCR. The instrument was an Illumina HiSeq 2000. The public sequencing data were trimmed at Q25 with fastp and processed into clonotypes with MiXCR by TCRdb, which kept only in-frame beta chains. Every CDR3 protein is listed once, alongside the most common genes and DNA of its rows. In this sample the table shows approximately 80,000 distinct CDR3 sequences, around 49% of which occur a single time. Together, the top ten hold 13% to 15% of the sample. The sample consisted of blood. The TCR sequence derives from a male donor in good health, without acne.

The nucleotides are TGCGCCAGCAGCTTGGAAGGGGGCGCTGAAGCTTTCTTT. Translated, this is CASSLEGGAEAFF. This receptor chain uses TRBV5-1 and TRBJ1-1; 7 central nucleotides agree with TRBD1. The germline V gene sets CDR1 to SGHRS and CDR2 to YFSETQ. The CDR3 measures 13 amino acids from cysteine to phenylalanine. Of all the DNA, just the CDR3 is kept, 39 bases in frame from base 1. Trimming leaves V shorter by 0 bases and J shorter by 6 bases, with the junction holding 2 bases beyond the gene matches.